The 23 T cell receptor beta chains listed next were all sequenced from one sample in a study of shared clonotypes between healthy human individuals. Clones were read by immunoSEQ multiplex PCR, and TCRdb kept only the in-frame ones, dropping some. Of approximately 320,000 clones in the sample, 87% are singletons; the top ten hold around 15%. Sequenced input: memory CD8+ T cells sorted from blood. The subset was: CD45RO+ cells pooled with CCR7-negative TemRA cells. The receptors shown here come from a man between 18 and 29 years old in good health.

Points on this clone: Other nucleotide sequences from this sample produce the same CDR3. The V and J genes are TRBV6-5 and TRBJ1-6; no clear D gene. This CDR3 region has 12 residues. V lost 3 bases and J 6 bases, leaving 3 bases between the germline ends. Germline lookup yields CDR1 MNHEY and CDR2 SVGAGI. Here the CDR3 reads CASSYPNSPLHF. The CDR3 nucleotides are TGTGCCAGCAGTTATCCTAATTCACCCCTCCACTTT.

The chain combines TRBV9 with TRBJ2-7; 11 bases are shared with TRBD1. Germline CDR1 and CDR2: SGDLS and YYNGEE. Trimming at V came to 2 bases and at J to 3 bases, leaving 7 bases not matched to a gene. The CDR3 spans 16 residues. The CDR3 nucleotides read TGTGCCAGCAGCGTTGGGTCCGGGACAGGGGGCTACGAGCAGTACTTC. Its translation is CASSVGSGTGGYEQYF.

As to this clone: At the DNA level, this CDR3 is encoded by other sequences in the same sample as well. This sequence joins TRBV27 and TRBJ2-7, with a tentative D call TRBD1 (5 bases). The length of the CDR3 is 13 residues. V lost 4 bases, J lost 1 base, and 8 bases lay in between. CDR1 and CDR2 (germline): MNHEY, SMNVEV (reference sequence). Here the CDR3 DNA reads TGTGCCAGCAGTTACCAGGGATCCTACGAGCAGTACTTC. Translated: CASSYQGSYEQYF.

This chain joins TRBV16 and TRBJ2-3; D is perhaps TRBD2 (5 bases). The ends were cut back, 2 bases at V and 4 bases at J, with 16 bases in the middle. The germline gives CDR1 KGHSY, CDR2 FQNENV. The CDR3 contains 16 residues. The CDR3 DNA is TGTGCCAGCAGCCAAGGGTCGGGGTCCTTGGCAGATACGCAGTATTTT. Amino acids: CASSQGSGSLADTQYF. Variable domain in full (rest from reference TRBV16 and TRBJ2-3): GEEVAQTPKHLVRGEGQKAKLYCAPIKGHSYVFWYQQVLKNEFKFLISFQNENVFDETGMPKERFSAKCLPNSPCSLEIQATKLEDSAVYFCASSQGSGSLADTQYFGPGTRLTVL.

The chain joins TRBV7-9 to TRBJ2-3; D not resolved. The CDR3 runs to 15 residues. V was cut by 1 base and J by 4 bases, with 12 bases left in between. Per the germline V gene, CDR1 is SEHNR and CDR2 is FQNEAQ (reference sequence). CDR3 residues: CASSLDPLDPDTQYF. The CDR3 DNA sequence: TGTGCCAGCAGCTTAGATCCTCTAGATCCAGATACGCAGTATTTT. The full variable domain, in which reference TRBV7-9 and TRBJ2-3 provide the parts outside the CDR3, is DTGVSQNPRHKITKRGQNVTFRCDPISEHNRLYWYRQTLGQGPEFLTYFQNEAQLEKSRLLSDRFSAERPKGSFSTLEIQRTEQGDSAMYLCASSLDPLDPDTQYFGPGTRLTVL.

V gene TRBV18 combines with J gene TRBJ2-3; either TRBD1 or TRBD2 may supply D (5 bases each). Trimming removed 0 bases at V and 5 bases at J, with 6 bases between. The CDR3 length is 13 residues. The V gene's germline CDR1 is KGHSH and CDR2 LQKENI. In DNA, the CDR3 is TGTGCCAGCTCACCACCGGGGGTAGATACGCAGTATTTT. Protein: CASSPPGVDTQYF.

The CDR3 nucleotides read TGTGCCAGCAGTTTAGTTTCCTACGAGCAGTACTTC. Its translation: CASSLVSYEQYF. The chain links TRBV2 to TRBJ2-7; D not certain. This CDR3 has 12 amino acids. The germline V and J ends were trimmed by 5 bases and 1 base, with 6 bases remaining between them. Germline-derived CDR1 and CDR2 are SNHLY and FYNNEI.

V usage is TRBV11-2 and J usage is TRBJ2-1; 8 nucleotides align to TRBD2. CDR3 length: 16 amino acids. V lost 6 bases, J lost 0 bases, and 7 bases stayed unmatched. Per the germline V gene, CDR1 is SGHAT and CDR2 is FQNNGV. The CDR3 DNA reads as TGTGCCAGCAGGGTTACTAGCGGTCGCTCCTACAATGAGCAGTTCTTC. Encoded protein: CASRVTSGRSYNEQFF.

This chain links TRBV6-6 with TRBJ2-5; 10 nucleotides match TRBD2. The CDR3 consists of 16 residues. Losses at the gene ends were 3 bases for V and 3 bases for J; bases not matched to a gene: 7. The germline V gene has CDR1 MNHNY and CDR2 SVGAGI (reference sequence). The CDR3 reads CASSYRLAGVEETQYF. The CDR3 DNA reads TGTGCCAGCAGTTATAGGCTAGCGGGAGTGGAAGAGACCCAGTACTTC.

J is TRBJ1-1 and V is TRBV7-9; TRBD1 is a possible D gene (6 bases). The CDR3 sequence is 15 residues long. V lost 4 bases and J lost 4, with 16 bases in between. Germline V lookup: CDR1 SEHNR, CDR2 FQNEAQ (reference sequence). CDR3 loop: CASSSRTAPATEAFF. The CDR3 DNA sequence: TGTGCCAGCAGCTCCAGGACAGCACCGGCCACTGAAGCTTTCTTT.

The chain employs TRBV28 and TRBJ2-7; 10 nucleotides line up with TRBD1. Germline V gene lookup returns CDR1 MDHEN and CDR2 SYDVKM. The J segment lost 3 bases and the V segment lost 6 bases, leaving 8 bases of the junction unmatched. The CDR3 sequence is 15 residues long. The chain's CDR3 is CASSLGTGVIYEQYF. The CDR3 nucleotides read TGTGCCAGCAGCCTCGGGACAGGGGTCATCTACGAGCAGTACTTC.

The rearrangement joins TRBV10-2 to TRBJ1-3, with D possibly TRBD1 on 6 matching bases. Germline CDR1 and CDR2: WSHSY and SAAADI. The ends were cut back, 2 bases at V and 2 bases at J, with 10 bases in the middle. The CDR3 runs to 15 residues. CDR3 region: CASSEIGTTGNTIYF. CDR3 sequence (DNA): TGCGCCAGCAGTGAGATTGGGACAACTGGAAACACCATATATTTT.

This chain joins TRBV6-6 and TRBJ1-5; 10 bases are a match to TRBD1. CDR1 is MNHNY, CDR2 SVGAGI, per germline (reference sequence). With V trimmed by 6 bases and J by 4 bases, 9 bases remained unmatched. The CDR3 consists of 16 residues. The CDR3 spells CASSRPWDRGNQPQHF. For the CDR3, the DNA is TGTGCCAGCAGCCGACCCTGGGACAGGGGAAATCAGCCCCAGCATTTT.

The CDR3 here is CASSLSRQGTGETQYF. For the CDR3, the DNA is TGTGCCAGCAGTTTGAGTCGGCAGGGCACGGGAGAGACCCAGTACTTC. V gene TRBV27 combines with J gene TRBJ2-5; a possible D gene is TRBD1 (5 bases). CDR1 is MNHEY, CDR2 SMNVEV, per germline (reference sequence). With 3 bases removed from V and 4 bases from J, the gap between germline ends came to 18 bases. CDR3 size: 16 residues.

This sequence joins TRBV30 and TRBJ1-4; no clear D. Germline values: CDR1 GTSNPN, CDR2 SVGIG (reference sequence). The CDR3 is 17 amino acids. V dropped 0 bases and J dropped 6 bases, with 20 bases sitting between them. This CDR3 is CAWSVGTSIFTDEKLFF. CDR3 nucleotides: TGTGCCTGGAGTGTAGGAACTTCAATCTTCACCGATGAAAAACTGTTTTTT.

The chain combines TRBV4-3 with TRBJ1-1, with D uncertain. Germline assignment: CDR1 LGHNA and CDR2 YSLEER. Deletions cut 2 bases from V and 4 bases from J, with 8 bases between. CDR3 size: 13 residues. CDR3 nucleotides: TGCGCCAGCAGCCAATGGGCAGCCACTGAAGCTTTCTTT. Protein sequence: CASSQWAATEAFF.

This clone was counted only a few times. The chain links TRBV4-3 to TRBJ1-2, with TRBD1 as a possible D gene (5 bases). Trimming took 7 bases from V and 4 from J, leaving 19 bases between them. The germline V gene has CDR1 LGHNA and CDR2 YSLEER. The CDR3 sequence is 15 residues long. The CDR3 reads CASTVEWGAVYGYTF. DNA of the CDR3: TGCGCCAGCACGGTCGAGTGGGGCGCCGTCTATGGCTACACCTTC.

The chain combines TRBV7-9 with TRBJ1-1; a weak D match, TRBD1 (5 bases). The germline gives CDR1 SEHNR, CDR2 FQNEAQ (reference sequence). The CDR3 sequence is 13 residues long. The germline V and J ends were trimmed by 2 bases and 4 bases, with 8 bases remaining between them. The CDR3 loop reads CASSLMGGTEAFF. The DNA for the CDR3 is TGTGCCAGCAGCTTAATGGGGGGCACTGAAGCTTTCTTT.

The chain couples TRBV4-1 to TRBJ2-1, with D tentatively TRBD1 (6 bases). The V and J ends lost 1 base and 4 bases respectively, with 11 bases between them. The CDR3 contains 15 residues. The germline V gene has CDR1 MGHRA and CDR2 YSYEKL. The CDR3 is CASSQGQERYNEQFF. DNA of the CDR3: TGCGCCAGCAGCCAAGGACAGGAGAGATACAATGAGCAGTTCTTC.

This clone was detected many times. The rearrangement joins TRBV7-8 to TRBJ2-3, with TRBD2 matching 9 bases. The CDR3 totals 14 residues. V shed 3 bases, J shed 7 bases, and the junction held 5 bases outside the gene matches. Germline V lookup: CDR1 SGHVS, CDR2 FQNEAQ. The CDR3 bases are TGTGCCAGCAGCTTGCGGGGGGGCCTAAATACGCAGTATTTT. Translating gives CASSLRGGLNTQYF. The full variable domain, with the rest looked up from reference TRBV7-8 and TRBJ2-3, is GAGVSQSPRYKVAKRGQDVALRCDPISGHVSLFWYQQALGQGPEFLTYFQNEAQLDKSGLPSDRFFAERPEGSVSTLKIQRTQQEDSAVYLCASSLRGGLNTQYFGPGTRLTVL.

This chain links TRBV7-2 with TRBJ1-3, with D perhaps matching TRBD1 (6 bases). V was shortened by 5 bases and J by 4 bases, with 18 bases between the two germline ends. CDR1 is SGHTA, CDR2 FQGNSA, per germline. The CDR3 totals 16 residues. CDR3 DNA: TGTGCCAGCAGCCCCCACCCCGGACAGTCAGGAAACACCATATATTTT. It yields the protein CASSPHPGQSGNTIYF.

The chain links TRBV15 to TRBJ1-6; D is undetermined. Per the germline V gene, CDR1 is LNHNV and CDR2 is YYDKDF (reference sequence). The CDR3 has 16 residues. V was trimmed by 5 bases and J by 9 bases, leaving 20 bases between them. The CDR3 DNA reads TGTGCCACCAGCGAGAGTGAGGAGGCGTGGCGTTCACCCCTCCACTTT. This encodes CATSESEEAWRSPLHF.

The J gene is TRBJ1-2, the V gene TRBV19; tentatively, D is TRBD1 (6 bases). Germline values: CDR1 LNHDA, CDR2 SQIVND (reference sequence). The CDR3 totals 16 residues. Trimming took 1 base from V and 2 from J, leaving 14 bases between them. CDR3 DNA: TGTGCCAGTAGTATAGGAAGACAGGACCTCAACTATGGCTACACCTTC. Its protein product is CASSIGRQDLNYGYTF.